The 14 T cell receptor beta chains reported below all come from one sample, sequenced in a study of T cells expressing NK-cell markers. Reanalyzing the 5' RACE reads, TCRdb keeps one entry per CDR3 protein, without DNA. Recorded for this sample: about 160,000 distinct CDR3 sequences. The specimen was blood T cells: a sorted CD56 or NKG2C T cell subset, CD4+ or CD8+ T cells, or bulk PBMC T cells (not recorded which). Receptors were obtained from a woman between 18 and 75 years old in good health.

CDR3 sequence: CASSQRADTQYF. The V call is TRBV4-2, the J call TRBJ2-3. The germline V gene has CDR1 LGHNA and CDR2 YNFKEQ. This CDR3 spans 12 amino acids.

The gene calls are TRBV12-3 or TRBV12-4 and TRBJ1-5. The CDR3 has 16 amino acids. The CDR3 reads CASSPGPNRRNQPQHF.

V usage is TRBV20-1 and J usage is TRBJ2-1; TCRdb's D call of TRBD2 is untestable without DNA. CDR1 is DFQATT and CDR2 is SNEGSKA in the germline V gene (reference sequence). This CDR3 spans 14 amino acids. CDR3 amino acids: CSASEGALGIGQFF.

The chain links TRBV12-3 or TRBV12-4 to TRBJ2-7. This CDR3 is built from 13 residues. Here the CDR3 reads CASSLGNRLGQYF.

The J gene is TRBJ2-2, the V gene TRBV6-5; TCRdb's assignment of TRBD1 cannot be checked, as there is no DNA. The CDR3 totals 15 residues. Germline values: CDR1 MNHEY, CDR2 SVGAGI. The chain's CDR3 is CASSSPGGANGELFF.

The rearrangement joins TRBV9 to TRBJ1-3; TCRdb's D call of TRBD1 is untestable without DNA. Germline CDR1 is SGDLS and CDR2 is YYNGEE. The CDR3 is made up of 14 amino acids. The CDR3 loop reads CASSYPASGNTIYF.

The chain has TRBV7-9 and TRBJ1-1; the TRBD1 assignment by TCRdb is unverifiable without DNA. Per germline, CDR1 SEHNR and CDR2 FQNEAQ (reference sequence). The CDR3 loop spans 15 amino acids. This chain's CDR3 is CASSLAAPPTFRAFF.

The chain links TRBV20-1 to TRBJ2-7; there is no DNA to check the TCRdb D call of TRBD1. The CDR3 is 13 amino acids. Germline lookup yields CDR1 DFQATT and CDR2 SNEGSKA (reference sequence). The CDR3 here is CSASPDTAYEQYF.

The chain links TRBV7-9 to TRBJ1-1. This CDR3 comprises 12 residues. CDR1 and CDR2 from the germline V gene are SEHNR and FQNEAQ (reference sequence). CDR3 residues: CASSVGVVEAFF.

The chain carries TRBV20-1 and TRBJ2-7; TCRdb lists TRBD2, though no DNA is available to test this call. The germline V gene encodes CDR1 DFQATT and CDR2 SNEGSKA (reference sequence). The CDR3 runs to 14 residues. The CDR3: CSAAWTSGYYEQYF.

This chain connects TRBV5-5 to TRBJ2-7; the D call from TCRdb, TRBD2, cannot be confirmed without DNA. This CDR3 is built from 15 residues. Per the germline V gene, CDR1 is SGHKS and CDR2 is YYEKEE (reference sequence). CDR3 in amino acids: CASSGLLAGVSEQYF. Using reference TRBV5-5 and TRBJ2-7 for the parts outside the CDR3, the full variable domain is DAGVTQSPTHLIKTRGQQVTLRCSPISGHKSVSWYQQVLGQGPQFIFQYYEKEERGRGNFPDRFSARQFPNYSSELNVNALLLGDSALYLCASSGLLAGVSEQYFGPGTRLTVT.

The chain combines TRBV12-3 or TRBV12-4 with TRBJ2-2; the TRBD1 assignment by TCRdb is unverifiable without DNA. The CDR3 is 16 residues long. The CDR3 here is CASRRGGTGSTGELFF.

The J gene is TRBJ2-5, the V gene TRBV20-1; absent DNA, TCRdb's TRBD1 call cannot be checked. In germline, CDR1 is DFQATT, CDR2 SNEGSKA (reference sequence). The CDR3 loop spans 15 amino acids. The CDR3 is CSARPRQSFEETQYF.

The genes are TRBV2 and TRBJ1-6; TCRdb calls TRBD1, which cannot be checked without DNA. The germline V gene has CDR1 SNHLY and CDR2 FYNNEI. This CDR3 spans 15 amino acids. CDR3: CASSVEGRGNSPLHF.